The 30 T cell receptor beta chains listed next were all sequenced from one sample in a study of cytomegalovirus exposure and HLA in healthy donors. PCR employed 60 Vbeta and 13 Jbeta primers. Method: immunoSEQ multiplex PCR; TCRdb's copy keeps in-frame clones and lacks some. The profile covers over 150,000 clones, with roughly 80% appearing a single time and about 4.6% taken by the ten largest. Sequencing was performed on PBMCs. The source of these receptors is a man aged 35 to 55 in good health and CMV-seronegative.

There are a few counts of this clone. The chain couples TRBV7-2 to TRBJ2-1; weak D call: TRBD2 (5 bases). Germline CDR1 and CDR2: SGHTA and FQGNSA. The V end was cut by 1 base, the J end by 5 bases, with 15 bases between. There are 16 residues in the CDR3. CDR3 in amino acids: CASSLGFTERNNEQFF. The CDR3 DNA reads TGTGCCAGCAGCTTAGGCTTTACGGAGCGGAACAATGAGCAGTTCTTC.

The gene calls are TRBV7-2 and TRBJ1-3, with TRBD1 as a possible D gene (6 bases). This CDR3 is built from 16 residues. Germline V lookup: CDR1 SGHTA, CDR2 FQGNSA. Trimming removed 0 bases from V and 4 bases from J, with 13 bases in between. This CDR3 reads CASSLAPGALGNTIYF. As DNA, the CDR3 is TGTGCCAGCAGCTTAGCGCCAGGGGCGTTGGGAAACACCATATATTTT. The full variable domain, with the rest looked up from reference TRBV7-2 and TRBJ1-3, is GAGVSQSPSNKVTEKGKDVELRCDPISGHTALYWYRQSLGQGLEFLIYFQGNSAPDKSGLPSDRFSAERTGGSVSTLTIQRTQQEDSAVYLCASSLAPGALGNTIYFGEGSWLTVV.

The chain has TRBV29-1 and TRBJ2-2; the match to TRBD1 covers 8 bases. The CDR3 extends over 13 amino acids. V dropped 5 bases and J dropped 7; count of bases not matched to a gene: 6. The germline CDR1 and CDR2 sequences are SQVTM and ANQGSEA. DNA of the CDR3: TGCAGCGTTCGTTTGGGGACAGGCGGGGAGCTGTTTTTT. Translating gives CSVRLGTGGELFF.

The rearrangement uses TRBV6-5 and TRBJ1-2; D remains ambiguous. Per germline, CDR1 MNHEY and CDR2 SVGAGI. V was trimmed by 0 bases and J by 7 bases, leaving 12 bases between them. The length of the CDR3 is 14 residues. The CDR3 DNA sequence: TGTGCCAGCAGTTACTCGGTTATCTCGAGTGGCTACACCTTC. It encodes CASSYSVISSGYTF.

The chain links TRBV23-1 to TRBJ1-4; TRBD1 matches at 10 bases. TRBV23-1 is an open reading frame whose function is uncertain. V lost 4 bases to trimming and J lost 9 bases; unmatched junction nucleotides: 5. CDR3 length equals 14 residues. The CDR3 nucleotides are TGCGCCAGCAGTCCCCCGGGACAGGGGAAAAAACTGTTTTTT. This gives the protein CASSPPGQGKKLFF.

The J gene is TRBJ2-1, the V gene TRBV5-1, with 7 bases lining up with TRBD1. The germline CDR1 and CDR2 sequences are SGHRS and YFSETQ. V was pared by 5 bases and J by 6 bases, with 11 bases of the junction left unmatched. CDR3 length equals 15 residues. This CDR3 is CASSHLGQVGNEQFF. The CDR3 DNA sequence: TGCGCCAGCAGTCACCTAGGACAGGTGGGCAATGAGCAGTTCTTC.

The rearrangement joins TRBV11-2 to TRBJ2-5; TRBD2 matches at 11 bases. The germline CDR1 and CDR2 sequences are SGHAT and FQNNGV. Losses at the gene ends were 2 bases for V and 4 bases for J; bases not matched to a gene: 12. The CDR3 runs to 18 residues. The CDR3 spells CASSLSLGVAGGAETQYF. CDR3 bases: TGTGCCAGCAGCTTATCCCTCGGGGTAGCGGGGGGGGCAGAGACCCAGTACTTC.

The chain couples TRBV7-9 to TRBJ2-1; 7 nucleotides agree with TRBD2. The CDR3 consists of 14 residues. The germline CDR1 and CDR2 sequences are SEHNR and FQNEAQ (reference sequence). The V segment lost 0 bases and the J segment 9 bases; nucleotides outside the gene matches: 5. CDR3 DNA: TGTGCCAGCAGCTTAGCACTAGCGAGAGGTGAGCAGTTCTTC. This encodes CASSLALARGEQFF.

This clone was picked up a small number of times. The chain carries TRBV4-2 and TRBJ2-3; 12 bases are shared with TRBD2. With 0 bases clipped from V and 0 bases from J, the junction kept 1 base outside the gene matches. The V gene's germline CDR1 is LGHNA and CDR2 YNFKEQ. The CDR3 runs 17 residues. CDR3 in DNA: TGTGCCAGCAGCCAAGAGCTAGCGGGGGGGAGCACAGATACGCAGTATTTT. Its protein product is CASSQELAGGSTDTQYF.

The chain is built from TRBV29-1 and TRBJ2-7; weak D call: TRBD2 (5 bases). V was cut by 3 bases and J by 0 bases, with 12 bases left in between. The germline V gene has CDR1 SQVTM and CDR2 ANQGSEA. This CDR3 is built from 14 residues. CDR3 region: CSVEGWESSYEQYF. CDR3 nucleotide sequence: TGCAGCGTTGAGGGATGGGAGTCCTCCTACGAGCAGTACTTC.

V is TRBV7-9 and J is TRBJ1-6, with a weak D call TRBD1 (5 bases). Trimming took off 10 bases at V and 7 bases at J, with 14 bases between the two ends. The CDR3 length is 13 residues. Germline loops: CDR1 SEHNR, CDR2 FQNEAQ (reference sequence). The CDR3 loop is CAIQGASNSPLHF. The CDR3 nucleotides read TGTGCCATCCAAGGGGCAAGCAATTCACCCCTCCACTTT.

The rearrangement links TRBV29-1 to TRBJ2-3, with TRBD1 matching over 7 bases. V shed 3 bases, J shed 1 base, and the junction held 7 bases outside the gene matches. The CDR3 extends over 15 amino acids. Germline V CDR1 and CDR2: SQVTM, ANQGSEA. The CDR3 bases are TGCAGCGTTGACGAGGGGGCCTATGGCACAGATACGCAGTATTTT. Protein sequence: CSVDEGAYGTDTQYF.

This clone was detected a few times. CDR3 nucleotides: TGTGCCAGCAGTTTATCTGTCGGAGATACGCAGTATTTT. It yields the protein CASSLSVGDTQYF. The chain uses TRBV27 and TRBJ2-3; D not resolved. V was shortened by 0 bases and J by 5 bases, with 6 bases between the two germline ends. CDR1 and CDR2 from the germline V gene are MNHEY and SMNVEV (reference sequence). The CDR3 is 13 residues long.

CDR3 residues: CASSSEGGREQYF. CDR3 in DNA: TGTGCCAGCAGCTCGGAGGGGGGGCGAGAGCAGTACTTC. This rearrangement joins TRBV7-2 to TRBJ2-5; a possible D gene is TRBD2 (7 bases). The CDR3 spans 13 residues. V lost 4 bases, J lost 11 bases, and 17 bases lay in between. Germline values: CDR1 SGHTA, CDR2 FQGNSA.

This clone was recorded once. The chain combines TRBV5-6 with TRBJ1-5; D call uncertain. CDR3 size: 14 residues. CDR1 and CDR2 from the germline V gene are SGHDT and YYEEEE. Trimming stripped 0 bases from V and 7 bases from J, with 11 bases between. This CDR3 is CASSLGRVRQPQHF. CDR3 sequence (DNA): TGTGCCAGCAGCTTGGGTCGGGTCCGCCAGCCCCAGCATTTT.

This rearrangement joins TRBV10-3 to TRBJ2-5, with D unclear. The CDR3 consists of 14 residues. Germline lookup yields CDR1 ENHRY and CDR2 SYGVKD. V lost 2 bases, J lost 5 bases, and 12 bases lay in between. The CDR3 nucleotides read TGTGCCATCAGTGAGGAGGCCTTTTCGGAGACCCAGTACTTC. Translating gives CAISEEAFSETQYF.

This chain uses TRBV5-1 with TRBJ2-5; D gene unclear. The CDR3 length is 11 residues. CDR1 and CDR2 from the germline V gene are SGHRS and YFSETQ. Trimming took off 7 bases at V and 5 bases at J, with 9 bases between the two ends. CDR3 coding DNA: TGCGCCAGCGGCCCGGAGGAGACCCAGTACTTC. It is translated as CASGPEETQYF.

The chain carries TRBV6-6 and TRBJ2-7; perhaps TRBD2 as D (5 bases). Germline CDR1 and CDR2: MNHNY and SVGAGI (reference sequence). There are 14 residues in the CDR3. V was cut by 10 bases and J by 4 bases, with 20 bases left in between. Here the CDR3 reads CATAQKESGYEQYF. Here the CDR3 DNA reads TGTGCCACCGCACAGAAGGAAAGCGGATACGAGCAGTACTTC.

V and J are TRBV7-6 and TRBJ2-2; the D gene is possibly TRBD2 (6 bases). The germline V and J ends were trimmed by 1 base and 4 bases, with 10 bases remaining between them. CDR1 and CDR2 from the germline V gene are SGHVS and FNYEAQ. The CDR3 is 15 amino acids. CDR3 residues: CASSLVARGTGELFF. Written as DNA, the CDR3 is TGTGCCAGCAGCTTAGTCGCGCGGGGCACCGGGGAGCTGTTTTTT.

CDR3 sequence (DNA): TGTGCCTGGAGTCTCCGGACAGGTCGGAGTGAAAAACTGTTTTTT. This translates into CAWSLRTGRSEKLFF. This chain connects TRBV30 to TRBJ1-4; 7 nucleotides agree with TRBD1. CDR3 length: 15 residues. With V trimmed by 2 bases and J by 7 bases, 10 bases remained unmatched. Germline V gives CDR1 GTSNPN, CDR2 SVGIG (reference sequence). The whole variable domain, filled in from reference TRBV30 and TRBJ1-4, reads SQTIHQWPATLVQPVGSPLSLECTVEGTSNPNLYWYRQAAGRGLQLLFYSVGIGQISSEVPQNLSASRPQDRQFILSSKKLLLSDSGFYLCAWSLRTGRSEKLFFGSGTQLSVL.

This chain joins TRBV10-3 and TRBJ2-6, with D possibly matching TRBD2 (5 bases). The CDR3 loop spans 16 amino acids. The germline gives CDR1 ENHRY, CDR2 SYGVKD. Trimming took off 9 bases at V and 0 bases at J, with 15 bases between the two ends. Here the CDR3 DNA reads TGTGCCATACACCACGGGGAAAGCTCTGGGGCCAACGTCCTGACTTTC. Translated: CAIHHGESSGANVLTF.

This clone was picked up one time. The V gene is TRBV11-2, the J gene TRBJ2-2, with 7 bases aligning to TRBD1. CDR1 is SGHAT, CDR2 FQNNGV, per germline. With 5 bases clipped from V and 6 bases from J, the junction kept 3 bases outside the gene matches. The length of the CDR3 is 13 residues. In DNA, the CDR3 is TGTGCCAGCAGCCAAACAGGGGCCGGGGAGCTGTTTTTT. Residues: CASSQTGAGELFF.

The CDR3 DNA reads as TGCGCCAGCAGCTCCCAGAACTCCTATAATTCACCCCTCCACTTT. This gives the protein CASSSQNSYNSPLHF. The chain links TRBV4-1 to TRBJ1-6, with D unresolved. The CDR3 runs 15 residues. Per the germline V gene, CDR1 is MGHRA and CDR2 is YSYEKL. V gave up 5 bases and J gave up 0 bases, with 8 bases separating them.

The chain employs TRBV5-5 and TRBJ1-5; 10 bases match TRBD1. CDR1 is SGHKS and CDR2 is YYEKEE in the germline V gene (reference sequence). The CDR3 is 18 residues long. The V and J ends lost 2 bases and 2 bases, in that order; junction bases with no gene match: 10. The chain's CDR3 is CASSFGGDRGWGNQPQHF. The CDR3 region has the DNA TGTGCCAGCAGCTTTGGGGGGGACAGGGGCTGGGGCAATCAGCCCCAGCATTTT.

The J gene is TRBJ1-5, the V gene TRBV30; 8 bases map to TRBD1. The CDR3 runs 15 residues. Germline CDR1 is GTSNPN and CDR2 is SVGIG (reference sequence). Trimming cost V 5 bases and J 0 bases; bases outside gene matches: 6. The CDR3, as DNA: TGTGCCTGGGGTAACAGGGGGGTTAGCAATCAGCCCCAGCATTTT. Its protein product is CAWGNRGVSNQPQHF. Drawing the rest from reference TRBV30 and TRBJ1-5, the complete variable domain is SQTIHQWPATLVQPVGSPLSLECTVEGTSNPNLYWYRQAAGRGLQLLFYSVGIGQISSEVPQNLSASRPQDRQFILSSKKLLLSDSGFYLCAWGNRGVSNQPQHFGDGTRLSIL.

In this sample, this clone turned up a few times. This same CDR3 is encoded by further DNA sequences in the sample. The J gene is TRBJ1-5, the V gene TRBV2; TRBD1 is a possible D gene (6 bases). The CDR3 spans 13 residues. CDR1 is SNHLY, CDR2 FYNNEI, per germline. V was cut by 5 bases and J by 4 bases, with 9 bases left in between. The CDR3 DNA is TGTGCCAGCAGTCGACAGGTTAATCAGCCCCAGCATTTT. Amino acid sequence: CASSRQVNQPQHF.

In DNA form, the CDR3 reads TGTGCCAGCAGCTTGCCGGGGGTGTACGAGCAGTACTTC. Amino acid sequence: CASSLPGVYEQYF. The chain recombines TRBV5-6 with TRBJ2-7; perhaps TRBD2 as D (6 bases). Germline V lookup: CDR1 SGHDT, CDR2 YYEEEE. The V and J ends lost 1 base and 4 bases respectively, with 9 bases between them. This CDR3 is built from 13 residues.

V and J are TRBV19 and TRBJ1-4, with TRBD1 matching over 7 bases. Germline lookup yields CDR1 LNHDA and CDR2 SQIVND (reference sequence). The CDR3 contains 12 residues. Trimming removed 10 bases from V and 4 bases from J; junction bases left unmatched: 3. The CDR3, as DNA: TGTGCCACGGGACAGCTTAATGAAAAACTGTTTTTT. Translating it yields CATGQLNEKLFF.

This clone was detected only a few times. V usage is TRBV7-9 and J usage is TRBJ2-1, with D possibly matching TRBD2 (5 bases). CDR1 and CDR2 (germline): SEHNR, FQNEAQ (reference sequence). V lost 5 bases and J lost 9, with 11 bases in between. The CDR3 has 12 residues. The CDR3 sequence is CASSLQSGEQFF. DNA of the CDR3: TGTGCCAGCAGCCTCCAGAGCGGTGAGCAGTTCTTC.

The chain couples TRBV7-8 to TRBJ1-2; 10 bases are a match to TRBD1. The germline V gene encodes CDR1 SGHVS and CDR2 FQNEAQ. The length of the CDR3 is 13 residues. The V gene end was trimmed by 5 bases and the J gene end by 5 bases; junction bases not matched to a gene: 2. The CDR3 sequence: CASSPDRGYGYTF. In DNA form, the CDR3 reads TGTGCCAGCAGCCCGGACAGGGGGTATGGCTACACCTTC.